The count of the clone carrying this TCR beta chain is one. This record comes from a study of blood T cell repertoires in COVID-19. The wider study: Samples of COVID-19 (acute and convalescent) were obtained from the United States, Italy and Spain. T cells, B-cell-depleted T cells, or PBMCs provided the cDNA or gDNA that served as material.

Germline lookup yields CDR1 SNHLY and CDR2 FYNNEI. The J segment lost 3 bases and the V segment lost 7 bases, leaving 4 bases of the junction unmatched. The CDR3 length is 13 residues. Original handling: Amplified reference gene primers provided the basis for estimating nucleated cell counts. The protocol was immunoSEQ multiplex PCR, while the TCRdb copy is restricted to in-frame clones and leaves out a portion. V and J calls plus clone size are reproduced from that table; the DNA served to infer D and trimming. This sample has 150,000 or so clones, with 76% found just once. The sequenced sample consisted of peripheral blood. The sequence was obtained from a woman of 80 years or more with active or convalescent COVID-19. The chain uses TRBV2 and TRBJ1-1; 8 nucleotides agree with TRBD1. Written as DNA, the CDR3 is TGTGCCAGCAATACACAGGGGGACACTGAAGCTTTCTTT. This gives the protein CASNTQGDTEAFF.